This entry lists 2 T cell receptor beta chains sequenced from one sample in a study of beta chain features in type 1 diabetes. The study reverse transcribed the entire isolated RNA, so it sequenced expressed TCRB transcripts. TCRdb's table, derived via immunoSEQ multiplex PCR, lists solely in-frame clones and lacks some. This table holds roughly 130,000 clones, about a tenth found once. Sequencing used central memory CD4+ T cells from blood. The source of these receptors is a man younger than 35 in good health.

There are many counts of this clone. V usage is TRBV30 and J usage is TRBJ2-7; tentative D call: TRBD1 (5 bases). The CDR3 is made up of 15 amino acids. V lost 1 base, J lost 3 bases, and 16 bases lay in between. In germline, CDR1 is GTSNPN, CDR2 SVGIG (reference sequence). CDR3 in amino acids: CAWSGLWGRSYEQYF. CDR3 sequence (DNA): TGTGCCTGGAGTGGACTGTGGGGCCGGAGCTACGAGCAGTACTTC.

This clone was picked up a small number of times. This sequence joins TRBV19 and TRBJ2-3; D is possibly TRBD1 (6 bases). In germline, CDR1 is LNHDA, CDR2 SQIVND (reference sequence). V was clipped by 0 bases and J by 9 bases, with 10 bases between them. The CDR3 runs 13 residues. DNA of the CDR3: TGTGCCAGTAGTATAGAGGGGGCTGGCACGCAGTATTTT. Translating gives CASSIEGAGTQYF.